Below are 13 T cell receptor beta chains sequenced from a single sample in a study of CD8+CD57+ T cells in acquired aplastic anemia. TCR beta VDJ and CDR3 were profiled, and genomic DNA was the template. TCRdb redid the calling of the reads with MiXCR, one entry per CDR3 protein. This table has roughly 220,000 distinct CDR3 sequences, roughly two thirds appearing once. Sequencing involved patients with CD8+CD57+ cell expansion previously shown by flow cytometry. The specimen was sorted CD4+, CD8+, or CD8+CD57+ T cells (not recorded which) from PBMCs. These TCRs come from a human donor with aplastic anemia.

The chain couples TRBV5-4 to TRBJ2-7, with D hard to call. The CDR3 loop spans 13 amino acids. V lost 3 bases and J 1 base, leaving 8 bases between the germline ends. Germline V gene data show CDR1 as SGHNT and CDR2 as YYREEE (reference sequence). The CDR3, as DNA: TGTGCCAGCAGCTCCACAAGATCCTACGAGCAGTACTTC. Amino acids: CASSSTRSYEQYF.

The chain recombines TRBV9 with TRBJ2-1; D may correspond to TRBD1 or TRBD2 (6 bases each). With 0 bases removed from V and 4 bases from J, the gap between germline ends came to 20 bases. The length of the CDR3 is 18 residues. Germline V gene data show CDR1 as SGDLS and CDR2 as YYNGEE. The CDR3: CASSVGDGTGAIYNEQFF. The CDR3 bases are TGTGCCAGCAGCGTAGGGGATGGGACGGGGGCAATTTACAATGAGCAGTTCTTC.

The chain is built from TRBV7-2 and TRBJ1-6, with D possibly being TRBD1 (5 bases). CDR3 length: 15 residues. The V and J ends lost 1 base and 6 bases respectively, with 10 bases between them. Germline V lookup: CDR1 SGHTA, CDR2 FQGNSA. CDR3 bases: TGTGCCAGCAGCTTAGGGGGACTCCTTAATTCACCCCTCCACTTT. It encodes CASSLGGLLNSPLHF. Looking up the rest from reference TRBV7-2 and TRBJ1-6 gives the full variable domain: GAGVSQSPSNKVTEKGKDVELRCDPISGHTALYWYRQSLGQGLEFLIYFQGNSAPDKSGLPSDRFSAERTGGSVSTLTIQRTQQEDSAVYLCASSLGGLLNSPLHFGNGTRLTVT.

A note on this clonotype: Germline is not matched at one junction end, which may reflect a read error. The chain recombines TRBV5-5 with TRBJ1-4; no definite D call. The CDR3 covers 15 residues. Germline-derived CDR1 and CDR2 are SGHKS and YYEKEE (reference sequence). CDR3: CASSLGPATNEKLFF. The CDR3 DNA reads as TGCGCCAGCAGCTTGGGCCCTGCAACTAATGAAAAACTGTTTTTT.

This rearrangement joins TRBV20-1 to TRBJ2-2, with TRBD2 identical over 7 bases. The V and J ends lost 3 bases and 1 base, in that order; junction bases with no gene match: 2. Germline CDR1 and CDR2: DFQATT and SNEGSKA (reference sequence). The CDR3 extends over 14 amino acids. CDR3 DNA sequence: TGCAGTGCTAGGCCTAGCGGGAACACCGGGGAGCTGTTTTTT. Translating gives CSARPSGNTGELFF.

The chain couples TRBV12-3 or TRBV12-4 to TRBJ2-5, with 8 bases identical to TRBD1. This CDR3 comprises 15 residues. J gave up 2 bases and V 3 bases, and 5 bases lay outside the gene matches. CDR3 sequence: CASSFRQGAQETQYF. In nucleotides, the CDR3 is TGTGCCAGCAGTTTTCGTCAGGGGGCGCAAGAGACCCAGTACTTC.

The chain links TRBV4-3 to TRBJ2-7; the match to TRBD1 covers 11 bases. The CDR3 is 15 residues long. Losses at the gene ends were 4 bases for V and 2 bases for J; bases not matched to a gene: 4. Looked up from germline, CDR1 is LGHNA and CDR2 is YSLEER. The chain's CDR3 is CASSLGTGGTYEQYF. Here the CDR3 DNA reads TGCGCCAGCAGCCTCGGGACAGGGGGGACCTACGAGCAGTACTTC.

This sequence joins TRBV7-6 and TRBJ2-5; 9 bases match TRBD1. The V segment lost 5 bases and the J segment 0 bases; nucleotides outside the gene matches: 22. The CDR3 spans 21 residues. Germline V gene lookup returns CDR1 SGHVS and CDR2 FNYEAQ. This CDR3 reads CASSSYRDRVPLCPDQETQYF. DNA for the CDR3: TGTGCCAGCAGCAGCTACCGGGACAGGGTTCCCTTGTGTCCTGACCAAGAGACCCAGTACTTC.

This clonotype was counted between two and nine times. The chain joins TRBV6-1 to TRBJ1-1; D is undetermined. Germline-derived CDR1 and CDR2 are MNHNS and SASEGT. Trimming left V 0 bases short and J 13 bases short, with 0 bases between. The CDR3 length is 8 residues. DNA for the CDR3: TGTGCCAGCAGTGAAGCTTTCTTT. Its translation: CASSEAFF.

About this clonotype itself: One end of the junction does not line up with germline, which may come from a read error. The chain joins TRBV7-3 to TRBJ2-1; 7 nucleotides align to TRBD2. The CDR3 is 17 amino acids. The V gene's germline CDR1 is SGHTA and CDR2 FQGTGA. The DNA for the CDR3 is TGCGCCAGCAGCCCCTCCCCCCGGGAGGCCCCCTACAATGAGCAGTTCTTC. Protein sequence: CASSPSPREAPYNEQFF.

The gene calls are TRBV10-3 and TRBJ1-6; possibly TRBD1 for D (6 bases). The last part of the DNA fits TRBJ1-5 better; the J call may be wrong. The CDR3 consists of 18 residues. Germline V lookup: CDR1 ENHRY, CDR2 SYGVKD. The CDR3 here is CAISERAGDEFSGQPQHF. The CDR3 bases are TGTGCCATCAGTGAACGGGCAGGGGATGAGTTTTCCGGTCAGCCCCAGCATTTT.

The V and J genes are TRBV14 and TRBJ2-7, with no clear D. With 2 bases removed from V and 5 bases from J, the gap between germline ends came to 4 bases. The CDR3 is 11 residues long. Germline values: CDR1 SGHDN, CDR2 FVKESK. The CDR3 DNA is TGTGCCAGCAGCCAATACCACGAGCAGTACTTC. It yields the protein CASSQYHEQYF.

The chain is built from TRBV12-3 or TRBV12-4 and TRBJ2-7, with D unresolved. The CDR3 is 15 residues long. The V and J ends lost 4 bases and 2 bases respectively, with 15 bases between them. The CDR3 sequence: CASSSQRPVAYEQYF. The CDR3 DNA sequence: TGTGCCAGCAGTTCCCAGCGCCCAGTGGCCTACGAGCAGTACTTC.